The clone carrying this T cell receptor (beta chain) was counted at least ten times. Its antigen is still unknown. The CDR3 consists of 17 residues. Per the germline V gene, CDR1 is SGHRS and CDR2 is YFSETQ. V dropped 1 base and J dropped 1 base, with 17 bases sitting between them. Using its own MiXCR run on the RT-PCR reads, TCRdb lists one record per CDR3 protein. Among a few hundred thousand distinct CDR3 sequences listed, around 15% were seen once. The data were taken from a study of response to subunit inactivated influenza vaccine. Study results and limitations: Authors suggested each seasonal influenza vaccination recruits few new T cells.

This chain connects TRBV5-1 to TRBJ2-5, with a weak D call TRBD2 (5 bases). The sequence came from a man in his fifties who received an inactivated influenza vaccine. Sequenced here: PBMCs from blood, sampled 11 to 12 days after vaccination. CDR3 in DNA: TGCGCCAGCAGCTTGACGGGAAGGGTAACGGCCCAAGAGACCCAGTACTTC. This gives the protein CASSLTGRVTAQETQYF.